This T cell receptor (beta chain) was recorded in a study of T cell repertoires in aging, cancer and after chemotherapy. Turning to the study itself: Clear clonal overlap appeared across healthy donor samples taken over several months to years.

Study-level results: Untreated cancer patients had significantly lower blood TCR diversity than age-matched healthy donors. Healthy donors lost TCR diversity with age mainly through richness, cancer patients through richness and evenness.

The sample holds a few counts of this clonotype. Its matching antigen is unknown. Rearranged V-D-J TRB sequences were amplified with a mixed TRB-A/B primer pool. TCRdb re-derived calls from the multiplex PCR reads in MiXCR, one entry per CDR3 protein. The data hold about 11,000 distinct CDR3 sequences, with 32% observed a single time. The template was genomic DNA from peripheral blood, not RNA. Germline assignment: CDR1 DFQATT and CDR2 SNEGSKA (reference sequence). The CDR3 is 13 residues long. V was cut by 5 bases and J by 8 bases, with 15 bases left in between. The sequenced material came from blood. This chain joins TRBV20-1 and TRBJ1-4; possible D gene TRBD1, 6 bases. The source is a human donor in good health. The donor label of this sample is uncertain. CDR3 sequence reads: CSAVRGRGEKLFF. The CDR3 nucleotides read TGCAGTGCTGTAAGAGGCAGGGGAGAAAAACTGTTTTTT.